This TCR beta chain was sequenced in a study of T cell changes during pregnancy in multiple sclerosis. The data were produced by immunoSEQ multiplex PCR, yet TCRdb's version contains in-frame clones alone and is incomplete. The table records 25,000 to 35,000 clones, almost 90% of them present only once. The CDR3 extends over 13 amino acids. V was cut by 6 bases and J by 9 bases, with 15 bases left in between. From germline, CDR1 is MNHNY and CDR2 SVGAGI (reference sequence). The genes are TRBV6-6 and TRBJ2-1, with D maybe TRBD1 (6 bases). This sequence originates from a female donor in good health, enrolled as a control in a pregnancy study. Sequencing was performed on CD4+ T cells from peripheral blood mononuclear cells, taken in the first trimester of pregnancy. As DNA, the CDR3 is TGTGCCAGCAGCTCCCACAGGGAAGGTGAGCAGTTCTTC. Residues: CASSSHREGEQFF.